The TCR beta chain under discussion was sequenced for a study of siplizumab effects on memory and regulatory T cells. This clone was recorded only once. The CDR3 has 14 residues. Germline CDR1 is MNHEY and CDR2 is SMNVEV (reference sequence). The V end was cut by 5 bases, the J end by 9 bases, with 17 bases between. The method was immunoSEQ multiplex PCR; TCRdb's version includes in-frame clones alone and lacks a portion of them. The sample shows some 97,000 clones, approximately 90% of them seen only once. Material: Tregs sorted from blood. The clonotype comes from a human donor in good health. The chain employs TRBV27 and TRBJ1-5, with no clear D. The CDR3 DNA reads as TGTGCCAGCAGTGAGAAAGTCCTGGGTGGGCCCCAGCATTTT. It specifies CASSEKVLGGPQHF.